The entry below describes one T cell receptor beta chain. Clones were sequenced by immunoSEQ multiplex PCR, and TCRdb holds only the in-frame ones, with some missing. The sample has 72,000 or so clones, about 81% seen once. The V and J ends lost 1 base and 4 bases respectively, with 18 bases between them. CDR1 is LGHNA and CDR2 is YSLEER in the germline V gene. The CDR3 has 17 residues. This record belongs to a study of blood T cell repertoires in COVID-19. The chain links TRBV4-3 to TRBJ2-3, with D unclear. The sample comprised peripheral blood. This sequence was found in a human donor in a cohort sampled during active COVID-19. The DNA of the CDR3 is TGCGCCAGCAGCCAAGTGCTGAGATTTGAGCTTCCAGATACGCAGTATTTT. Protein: CASSQVLRFELPDTQYF.